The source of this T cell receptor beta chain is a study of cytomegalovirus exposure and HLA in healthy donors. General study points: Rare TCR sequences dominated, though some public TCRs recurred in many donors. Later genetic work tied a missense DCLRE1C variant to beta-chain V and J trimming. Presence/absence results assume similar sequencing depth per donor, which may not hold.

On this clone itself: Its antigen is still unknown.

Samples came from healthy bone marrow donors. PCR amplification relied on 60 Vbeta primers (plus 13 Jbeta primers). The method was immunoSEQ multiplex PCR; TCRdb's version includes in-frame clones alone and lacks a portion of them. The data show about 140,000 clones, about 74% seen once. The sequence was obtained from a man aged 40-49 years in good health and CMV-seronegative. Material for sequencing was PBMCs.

The CDR3: CASAPRSAGGAGANVLTF. In DNA, the CDR3 is TGTGCCAGCGCCCCCCGATCGGCGGGGGGGGCTGGGGCCAACGTCCTGACTTTC. The chain combines TRBV5-4 with TRBJ2-6; 9 nucleotides agree with TRBD2. The CDR3 extends over 18 amino acids. V lost 7 bases to trimming and J lost 2 bases; unmatched junction nucleotides: 13. CDR1 is SGHNT and CDR2 is YYREEE in the germline V gene (reference sequence).